The clone carrying this T cell receptor beta chain was counted a few times. Its antigen is as yet unknown. V shed 1 base and J shed 4 bases, with 11 bases lying between them. Germline CDR1 MGHRA, CDR2 YSYEKL. This CDR3 region has 15 residues. The sample is drawn from a study of T-cell reconstitution after alpha-beta-depleted transplantation in children. General study findings and limits: One year post-transplant, T-cell counts and diversity were largely derived from T cells produced anew.

Unique molecular identifiers were incorporated into the prepared TCRbeta library. MiXCR, run by TCRdb on the PCR reads, gives a single entry per CDR3 protein. Here the sample spans roughly 76,000 distinct CDR3 sequences, under 13% being singletons. The clonotype comes from a boy aged 5-17 years with acute myeloid leukemia, due to receive a stem cell transplant. The sequencing here drew on PBMCs, taken before TCRalphabeta/CD19-depleted stem cell transplant. The chain has TRBV4-1 and TRBJ1-5; maybe TRBD1 (5 bases). The CDR3 DNA is TGCGCCAGCAGCCAAGTCGGGGGGTTAAATCAGCCCCAGCATTTT. Protein sequence: CASSQVGGLNQPQHF.